This TCR beta chain was sequenced during a study of T-cell reconstitution after alpha-beta-depleted transplantation in children. Regarding the study as a whole: Some patients' high day-60 TCRbeta diversity was traced to surviving recipient T cells and thymic progenitors.

This clonotype appeared a few times. Its antigen remains unidentified. There are 17 residues in the CDR3. With 1 base removed from V and 2 bases from J, the gap between germline ends came to 18 bases. Germline V gives CDR1 SGHVS, CDR2 FNYEAQ. Unique molecular identifiers were incorporated into the prepared TCRbeta library. TCRdb fed the PCR reads into MiXCR, producing one record per CDR3 protein. Of about 980,000 distinct CDR3 sequences in the sample, about 29% were seen once. The material sequenced was PBMCs, mostly from graft donor cells, taken 360 days after TCRalphabeta/CD19-depleted stem cell transplant. V and J are TRBV7-6 and TRBJ2-7; D is unresolved. The sequence was obtained from a boy in the first two years of life who had a stem cell transplant for SCID, so the T cells may come from the graft donor. CDR3 nucleotides: TGTGCCAGCAGCTTAGTAGCCCAACCGTCCAACCCCTACGAGCAGTACTTC. Protein product: CASSLVAQPSNPYEQYF.